These T cell receptor beta chains were read from a single sample in a study of cytomegalovirus exposure and HLA in healthy donors. Sequencing used immunoSEQ multiplex PCR; TCRdb keeps in-frame clones, though not all of them. This sample has 150,000 to 200,000 clones; around 85% occur once, and the top ten carry about 4.5%. What was sequenced was PBMCs. All receptors derive from a man aged 35 to 55 in good health and CMV-seronegative. Both conserved end residues are part of each CDR3. A D gene is named only where the DNA matches it firmly. Not every row has a clone size; where given, it reads once, few, many or a size class.

J gene: TRBJ2-1; D gene: TRBD1; V gene: TRBV27; clone size: NA; CDR3 protein: CASSRTGQGWSEQFF; CDR3 DNA: TGTGCCAGCAGTCGCACAGGACAGGGGTGGAGTGAGCAGTTCTTC
J gene: TRBJ2-1; D gene: NA; V gene: TRBV7-2; clone size: NA; CDR3 protein: CASSYPPQDEQFF; CDR3 DNA: TGTGCCAGCAGCTACCCGCCGCAGGATGAGCAGTTCTTC
J gene: TRBJ2-5; D gene: TRBD2; V gene: TRBV15; clone size: NA; CDR3 protein: CATSSSGARQETQYF; CDR3 DNA: TGTGCCACCAGCAGCAGCGGGGCCCGACAAGAGACCCAGTACTTC
J gene: TRBJ1-6; D gene: NA; V gene: TRBV7-9; clone size: NA; CDR3 protein: CASSFRSDNSPLHF; CDR3 DNA: TGTGCCAGCAGCTTCCGGTCTGATAATTCACCCCTCCACTTT
J gene: TRBJ2-2; D gene: TRBD2; V gene: TRBV6-5; clone size: NA; CDR3 protein: CASSWGLAGGTGELFF; CDR3 DNA: TGTGCCAGCAGTTGGGGGCTAGCGGGGGGAACCGGGGAGCTGTTTTTT
J gene: TRBJ2-7; D gene: NA; V gene: TRBV5-1; clone size: NA; CDR3 protein: CASSSSTGTSYEQYF; CDR3 DNA: TGCGCCAGCAGCTCTAGTACAGGGACCTCCTACGAGCAGTACTTC
J gene: TRBJ2-3; D gene: TRBD1; V gene: TRBV10-1; clone size: NA; CDR3 protein: CASSEWQGVADTQYF; CDR3 DNA: TGCGCCAGCAGTGAGTGGCAGGGGGTAGCAGATACGCAGTATTTT
J gene: TRBJ2-6; D gene: NA; V gene: TRBV4-3; clone size: NA; CDR3 protein: CASSHAGSGANVLTF; CDR3 DNA: TGCGCCAGCAGCCACGCAGGGTCTGGGGCCAACGTCCTGACTTTC
J gene: TRBJ1-4; D gene: TRBD1; V gene: TRBV6-6; clone size: NA; CDR3 protein: CASSAPDRDDEKLFF; CDR3 DNA: TGTGCCAGCAGCGCCCCCGACAGGGACGACGAAAAACTGTTTTTT
J gene: TRBJ2-2; D gene: TRBD1; V gene: TRBV4-3; clone size: NA; CDR3 protein: CASSRAGTGGTGELFF; CDR3 DNA: TGCGCCAGCAGCCGGGCGGGGACAGGGGGGACCGGGGAGCTGTTTTTT
J gene: TRBJ1-1; D gene: NA; V gene: TRBV15; clone size: once; CDR3 protein: CATSRPLQGPTEAFF; CDR3 DNA: TGTGCCACCAGCAGGCCCTTACAGGGACCCACTGAAGCTTTCTTT
J gene: TRBJ2-3; D gene: TRBD2; V gene: TRBV7-9; clone size: NA; CDR3 protein: CASSWTSGTTDTQYF; CDR3 DNA: TGTGCCAGCAGCTGGACTAGCGGAACCACAGATACGCAGTATTTT
J gene: TRBJ2-1; D gene: TRBD1; V gene: TRBV25-1; clone size: NA; CDR3 protein: CASSSTEWTGINEQFF; CDR3 DNA: TGTGCCAGCAGTTCGACTGAATGGACAGGGATTAATGAGCAGTTCTTC
J gene: TRBJ1-5; D gene: TRBD1; V gene: TRBV5-8; clone size: NA; CDR3 protein: CASTKSTGVYNQPQHF; CDR3 DNA: TGTGCCAGCACCAAATCCACAGGGGTCTACAATCAGCCCCAGCATTTT
J gene: TRBJ2-7; D gene: NA; V gene: TRBV7-8; clone size: once; CDR3 protein: CASTSLQGSYEQYF; CDR3 DNA: TGTGCCAGCACCTCCTTACAGGGCTCCTACGAGCAGTACTTC
J gene: TRBJ1-5; D gene: TRBD1; V gene: TRBV5-1; clone size: NA; CDR3 protein: CASSLDRGGQPQHF; CDR3 DNA: TGCGCCAGCAGCTTGGACAGGGGAGGTCAGCCCCAGCATTTT
J gene: TRBJ2-7; D gene: TRBD2; V gene: TRBV28; clone size: NA; CDR3 protein: CASIKAGGSSYEQYF; CDR3 DNA: TGTGCCAGCATTAAAGCGGGGGGTTCGTCCTACGAGCAGTACTTC
J gene: TRBJ2-3; D gene: TRBD2; V gene: TRBV10-3; clone size: once; CDR3 protein: CAISDGGGHPDTQYF; CDR3 DNA: TGTGCCATCAGTGATGGCGGGGGTCACCCAGATACGCAGTATTTT
J gene: TRBJ2-1; D gene: TRBD2; V gene: TRBV6-5; clone size: NA; CDR3 protein: CASNEAGPASNEQFF; CDR3 DNA: TGTGCCAGCAACGAAGCGGGGCCGGCTAGCAATGAGCAGTTCTTC
J gene: TRBJ1-4; D gene: NA; V gene: TRBV7-4; clone size: NA; CDR3 protein: CASSYCPGELFF; CDR3 DNA: TGTGCCAGCAGTTACTGTCCAGGGGAACTGTTTTTT
J gene: TRBJ1-2; D gene: NA; V gene: TRBV29-1; clone size: few; CDR3 protein: CSVARAGGFNYGYTF; CDR3 DNA: TGCAGCGTTGCCCGGGCGGGGGGTTTTAACTATGGCTACACCTTC
J gene: TRBJ1-3; D gene: TRBD1; V gene: TRBV28; clone size: few; CDR3 protein: CASSETGGSGNTIYF; CDR3 DNA: TGTGCCAGCAGTGAGACAGGGGGCTCTGGAAACACCATATATTTT
J gene: TRBJ2-5; D gene: TRBD2; V gene: TRBV5-1; clone size: NA; CDR3 protein: CASRSGQRGIQETQYF; CDR3 DNA: TGCGCCAGCAGGTCTGGGCAGCGGGGGATCCAAGAGACCCAGTACTTC
J gene: TRBJ2-7; D gene: TRBD1; V gene: TRBV15; clone size: NA; CDR3 protein: CATSRGRTGNYEQYF; CDR3 DNA: TGTGCCACCAGCAGAGGCAGGACAGGTAACTACGAGCAGTACTTC
J gene: TRBJ1-2; D gene: NA; V gene: TRBV30; clone size: NA; CDR3 protein: CAWSGARAAPLNYGYTF; CDR3 DNA: TGTGCCTGGAGTGGGGCCAGGGCGGCTCCGCTTAACTATGGCTACACCTTC
J gene: TRBJ2-5; D gene: TRBD2; V gene: TRBV10-2; clone size: NA; CDR3 protein: CASRGLAHETQYF; CDR3 DNA: TGCGCCAGCAGGGGACTAGCGCATGAGACCCAGTACTTC
J gene: TRBJ1-1; D gene: TRBD1; V gene: TRBV5-6; clone size: NA; CDR3 protein: CASSLGGADTEAFF; CDR3 DNA: TGTGCCAGCAGCTTAGGGGGCGCGGACACTGAAGCTTTCTTT
J gene: TRBJ2-2; D gene: NA; V gene: TRBV10-3; clone size: NA; CDR3 protein: CAISGQILATGELFF; CDR3 DNA: TGTGCCATCAGTGGGCAAATCTTAGCCACCGGGGAGCTGTTTTTT
J gene: TRBJ2-5; D gene: TRBD2; V gene: TRBV5-1; clone size: few; CDR3 protein: CASNGLGLAGGETQYF; CDR3 DNA: TGCGCCAGCAATGGCCTGGGACTAGCGGGGGGGGAGACCCAGTACTTC
J gene: TRBJ1-6; D gene: NA; V gene: TRBV9; clone size: NA; CDR3 protein: CASSVYEVSSYNSPLHF; CDR3 DNA: TGTGCCAGCAGCGTCTACGAAGTAAGTTCCTATAATTCACCCCTCCACTTT
J gene: TRBJ1-6; D gene: NA; V gene: TRBV19; clone size: NA; CDR3 protein: CASSIDLSPLHF; CDR3 DNA: TGTGCCAGTAGTATAGATCTGTCACCCCTCCACTTT
J gene: TRBJ2-1; D gene: TRBD2; V gene: TRBV5-1; clone size: NA; CDR3 protein: CASSLEASGDYNEQFF; CDR3 DNA: TGCGCCAGCAGCTTGGAGGCTAGCGGGGATTACAATGAGCAGTTCTTC
J gene: TRBJ1-2; D gene: TRBD1; V gene: TRBV28; clone size: few; CDR3 protein: CASKPGGASYGYTF; CDR3 DNA: TGTGCCAGCAAACCAGGGGGCGCGAGCTATGGCTACACCTTC
J gene: TRBJ2-1; D gene: TRBD2; V gene: TRBV4-1; clone size: NA; CDR3 protein: CASSRTSGYNEQFF; CDR3 DNA: TGCGCCAGCAGCCGTACTAGCGGATACAATGAGCAGTTCTTC
J gene: TRBJ1-1; D gene: NA; V gene: TRBV2; clone size: NA; CDR3 protein: CASSDTSQVEAFF; CDR3 DNA: TGTGCCAGCAGTGATACCTCGCAGGTTGAAGCTTTCTTT
J gene: TRBJ1-5; D gene: NA; V gene: TRBV30; clone size: NA; CDR3 protein: CAWSLDSSNQPQHF; CDR3 DNA: TGTGCCTGGAGTCTTGACAGTTCAAATCAGCCCCAGCATTTT
J gene: TRBJ2-1; D gene: TRBD2; V gene: TRBV29-1; clone size: NA; CDR3 protein: CSGGGTSGGLSSYNEQFF; CDR3 DNA: TGCAGCGGGGGGGGTACTAGCGGGGGTCTTAGCTCCTACAATGAGCAGTTCTTC
J gene: TRBJ1-1; D gene: NA; V gene: TRBV19; clone size: NA; CDR3 protein: CASSTWGDQLNTEAFF; CDR3 DNA: TGTGCCAGTAGTACATGGGGCGACCAATTGAACACTGAAGCTTTCTTT
J gene: TRBJ2-1; D gene: TRBD1; V gene: TRBV7-2; clone size: NA; CDR3 protein: CASSLDRATYNEQFF; CDR3 DNA: TGTGCCAGCAGCCTGGACAGGGCAACCTACAATGAGCAGTTCTTC
J gene: TRBJ2-1; D gene: TRBD2; V gene: TRBV7-9; clone size: NA; CDR3 protein: CASSDGLGEVDNEQFF; CDR3 DNA: TGTGCCAGCAGCGACGGACTAGGGGAGGTAGACAATGAGCAGTTCTTC
J gene: TRBJ1-3; D gene: TRBD1; V gene: TRBV4-2; clone size: NA; CDR3 protein: CASSPPDRDRNTIYF; CDR3 DNA: TGTGCCAGCAGCCCCCCGGACAGGGACAGAAACACCATATATTTT
J gene: TRBJ1-1; D gene: NA; V gene: TRBV6-6; clone size: NA; CDR3 protein: CASCSSGNGYTEAFF; CDR3 DNA: TGTGCCAGCTGTTCGTCCGGGAATGGATACACTGAAGCTTTCTTT
J gene: TRBJ1-1; D gene: NA; V gene: TRBV18; clone size: many; CDR3 protein: CASSPIPLKQGSTEAFF; CDR3 DNA: TGTGCCAGCTCACCCATACCCCTTAAACAGGGATCCACTGAAGCTTTCTTT
J gene: TRBJ2-3; D gene: TRBD2; V gene: TRBV2; clone size: NA; CDR3 protein: CASSELAGGIASTDTQYF; CDR3 DNA: TGTGCCAGCAGTGAACTAGCGGGGGGGATAGCTAGCACAGATACGCAGTATTTT
J gene: TRBJ2-7; D gene: NA; V gene: TRBV2; clone size: NA; CDR3 protein: CASSRAGEVEQYF; CDR3 DNA: TGTGCCAGCAGTCGGGCAGGGGAAGTCGAGCAGTACTTC
J gene: TRBJ1-4; D gene: NA; V gene: TRBV19; clone size: few; CDR3 protein: CASSIRQGNEKLFF; CDR3 DNA: TGTGCCAGTAGTATCCGGCAGGGGAATGAAAAACTGTTTTTT
J gene: TRBJ2-5; D gene: TRBD2; V gene: TRBV4-1; clone size: few; CDR3 protein: CASSQDYSGVKETQYF; CDR3 DNA: TGCGCCAGCAGCCAAGATTATAGCGGGGTTAAAGAGACCCAGTACTTC
J gene: TRBJ1-1; D gene: NA; V gene: TRBV4-2; clone size: few; CDR3 protein: CASSQEEVNTEAFF; CDR3 DNA: TGTGCCAGCAGCCAAGAGGAGGTTAACACTGAAGCTTTCTTT
J gene: TRBJ2-7; D gene: TRBD2; V gene: TRBV29-1; clone size: few; CDR3 protein: CSVSGGFYEQYF; CDR3 DNA: TGCAGCGTTAGCGGGGGGTTCTACGAGCAGTACTTC
J gene: TRBJ1-5; D gene: NA; V gene: TRBV7-9; clone size: NA; CDR3 protein: CASSPDRWIQPQHF; CDR3 DNA: TGTGCCAGCAGCCCCGACAGATGGATTCAGCCCCAGCATTTT
J gene: TRBJ2-2; D gene: TRBD1; V gene: TRBV5-4; clone size: NA; CDR3 protein: CANGRTGETGELFF; CDR3 DNA: TGTGCCAACGGACGGACAGGGGAAACCGGGGAGCTGTTTTTT
J gene: TRBJ1-3; D gene: NA; V gene: TRBV7-9; clone size: NA; CDR3 protein: CASSLEGRSSGNTIYF; CDR3 DNA: TGTGCCAGCAGCTTAGAAGGGAGAAGCTCTGGAAACACCATATATTTT
J gene: TRBJ2-4; D gene: TRBD2; V gene: TRBV9; clone size: NA; CDR3 protein: CASSVTIAGGPGNIQYF; CDR3 DNA: TGTGCCAGCAGCGTGACGATAGCGGGGGGGCCCGGAAACATTCAGTACTTC
J gene: TRBJ2-1; D gene: TRBD1; V gene: TRBV27; clone size: NA; CDR3 protein: CASSSITGQGAYNEQFF; CDR3 DNA: TGTGCCAGCAGTTCCATAACCGGACAGGGGGCGTACAATGAGCAGTTCTTC
J gene: TRBJ2-5; D gene: NA; V gene: TRBV6-1; clone size: NA; CDR3 protein: CASSLGEQETQYF; CDR3 DNA: TGTGCCAGCAGTCTCGGGGAACAAGAGACCCAGTACTTC
J gene: TRBJ2-5; D gene: NA; V gene: TRBV30; clone size: NA; CDR3 protein: CAWNSPIQTQYF; CDR3 DNA: TGTGCCTGGAATTCTCCTATCCAGACCCAGTACTTC
J gene: TRBJ1-2; D gene: TRBD1; V gene: TRBV4-1; clone size: once; CDR3 protein: CASTAGTEKDYGYTF; CDR3 DNA: TGCGCCAGCACCGCCGGGACAGAGAAAGATTATGGCTACACCTTC
J gene: TRBJ2-3; D gene: TRBD2; V gene: TRBV7-9; clone size: NA; CDR3 protein: CASTTSDTDTQYF; CDR3 DNA: TGTGCCAGCACGACTAGCGACACAGATACGCAGTATTTT
J gene: TRBJ1-6; D gene: TRBD1; V gene: TRBV6-6; clone size: NA; CDR3 protein: CASSAGTGKNSPLHF; CDR3 DNA: TGTGCCAGCAGTGCCGGGACAGGGAAGAATTCACCCCTCCACTTT